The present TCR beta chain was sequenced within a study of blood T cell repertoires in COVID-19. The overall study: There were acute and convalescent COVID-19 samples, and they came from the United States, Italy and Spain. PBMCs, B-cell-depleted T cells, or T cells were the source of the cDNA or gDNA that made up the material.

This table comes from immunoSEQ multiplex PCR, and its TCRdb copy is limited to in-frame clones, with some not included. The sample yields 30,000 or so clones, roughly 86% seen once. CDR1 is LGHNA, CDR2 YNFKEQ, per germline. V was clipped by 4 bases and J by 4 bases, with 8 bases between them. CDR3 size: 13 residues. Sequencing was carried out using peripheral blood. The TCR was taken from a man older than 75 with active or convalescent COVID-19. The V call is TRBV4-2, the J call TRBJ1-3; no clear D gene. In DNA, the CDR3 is TGTGCCAGCAGCCCCTCGACAGGAAACACCATATATTTT. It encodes CASSPSTGNTIYF.